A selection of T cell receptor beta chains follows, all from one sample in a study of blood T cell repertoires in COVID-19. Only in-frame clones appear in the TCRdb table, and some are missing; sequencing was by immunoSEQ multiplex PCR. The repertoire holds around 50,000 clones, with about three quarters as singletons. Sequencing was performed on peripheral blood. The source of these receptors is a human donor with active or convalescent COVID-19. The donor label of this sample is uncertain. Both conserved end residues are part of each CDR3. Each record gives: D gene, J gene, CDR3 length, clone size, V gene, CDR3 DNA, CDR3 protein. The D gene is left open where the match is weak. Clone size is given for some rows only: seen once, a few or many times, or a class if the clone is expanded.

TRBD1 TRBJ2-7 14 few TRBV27 TGTGCCAGCAGTTTATTTCAGGGGGCAGACGAGCAGTACTTC CASSLFQGADEQYF
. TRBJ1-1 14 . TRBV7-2 TGTGCCAGCAGCTTTTTCACAGCCGACCCTGAAGCTTTCTTT CASSFFTADPEAFF
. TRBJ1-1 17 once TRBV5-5 TGTGCCAGCAGCTTGCGGGGAGGAATTAATATGAACACTGAAGCTTTCTTT CASSLRGGINMNTEAFF
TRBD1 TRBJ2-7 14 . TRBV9 TGTGCCAGCAGCTCCAGGACAGGGGGCAGCGAGCAGTACTTC CASSSRTGGSEQYF
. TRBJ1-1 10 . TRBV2 TGTGCCAGCACCAACGGGGAAGCTTTCTTT CASTNGEAFF
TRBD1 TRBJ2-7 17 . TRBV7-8 TGTGCCAGCAGCCCTAGTGGACACCGGGACAGGGGACACGAGCAGTACTTC CASSPSGHRDRGHEQYF
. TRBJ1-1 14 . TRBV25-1 TGTGCCAGCAGTGAGGCCCGGGTTGGCACTGAAGCTTTCTTT CASSEARVGTEAFF
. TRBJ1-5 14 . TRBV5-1 TGCGCCAGCAGCCTCCCAGGGCAGGGGCAGCCCCAGCATTTT CASSLPGQGQPQHF
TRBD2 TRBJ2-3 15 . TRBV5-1 TGCGCCAGCAAGGGACTAGCGGGGAGCACAGATACGCAGTATTTT CASKGLAGSTDTQYF
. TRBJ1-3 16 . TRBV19 TGTGCCAGTAGTATTCTCGGTACAGGGTCTGGAAACACCATATATTTT CASSILGTGSGNTIYF
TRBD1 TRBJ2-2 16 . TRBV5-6 TGTGCCAGCAGCTTGGCCTTGGGACAGGGCACCGGGGAGCTGTTTTTT CASSLALGQGTGELFF
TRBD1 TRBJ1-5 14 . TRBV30 TGTGCCTGGAGGACAGGGGGAAGCAATCAGCCCCAGCATTTT CAWRTGGSNQPQHF
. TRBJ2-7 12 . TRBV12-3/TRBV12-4 TGTGCCAGCACCTTTAGTCGGGGGGAGCAGTACTTC CASTFSRGEQYF
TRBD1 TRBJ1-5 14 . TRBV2 TGTGCCAGCAGCGCCGGGACAGGCAATCAGCCCCAGCATTTT CASSAGTGNQPQHF
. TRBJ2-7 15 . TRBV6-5 TGTGCCAGCAGTTACATAAGACTTGGATACTACGAGCAGTACTTC CASSYIRLGYYEQYF
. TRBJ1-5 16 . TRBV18 TGTGCCAGCTCACTTGTGCGGGGAAATAGCAATCAGCCCCAGCATTTT CASSLVRGNSNQPQHF
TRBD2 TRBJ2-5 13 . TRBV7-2 TGTGCCAGTGGGGGGGAGCGAGGTGAGACCCAGTACTTC CASGGERGETQYF
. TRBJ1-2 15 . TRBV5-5 TGTGCCAGCAGTTCCGAGGGTCGGGGAGACTATGGCTACACCTTC CASSSEGRGDYGYTF
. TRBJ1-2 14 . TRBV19 TGTGCCAGTAGGACCCCGGGGAGGTTCTATGGCTACACCTTC CASRTPGRFYGYTF
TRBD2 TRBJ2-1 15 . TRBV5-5 TGTGCCAGCAGCCTGACTAGCGGGAGCCACAATGAGCAGTTCTTC CASSLTSGSHNEQFF
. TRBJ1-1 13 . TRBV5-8 TGTGCCAGCAGCTTTACAGGGAACACTGAAGCTTTCTTT CASSFTGNTEAFF
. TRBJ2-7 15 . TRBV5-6 TGTGCCAGCAGCTTGGCTATACGGGAGACCCACGAGCAGTACTTC CASSLAIRETHEQYF
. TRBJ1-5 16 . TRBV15 TGTGCCACCAGCAGAGATGTAGGGGTTGGGAATCAGCCCCAGCATTTT CATSRDVGVGNQPQHF
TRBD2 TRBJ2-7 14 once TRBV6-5 TGTGCCAGCAGTTACCCCCCCGGGAGGAAAGAGCAGTACTTC CASSYPPGRKEQYF
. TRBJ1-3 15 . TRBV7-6 TGTGCCAGCAGCAGCGACAGTTACTCTGGAAACACCATATATTTT CASSSDSYSGNTIYF
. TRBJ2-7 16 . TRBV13 TGTGCCAGCAGCGCGCGGGGGCAGGGGAAGTCCTACGAGCAGTACTTC CASSARGQGKSYEQYF
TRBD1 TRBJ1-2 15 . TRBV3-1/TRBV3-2 TGTGCCAGCAGCCAAGATTTACAGGGGGCCAGAGGCTACACCTTC CASSQDLQGARGYTF
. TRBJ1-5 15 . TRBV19 TGTGCCAGTACCCCACGCGGGTTGGGCAATCAGCCCCAGCATTTT CASTPRGLGNQPQHF
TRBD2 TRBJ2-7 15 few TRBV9 TGTGCCAGCAGCGTAGAGGTAGCGGGAAGCAACGAGCAGTACTTC CASSVEVAGSNEQYF
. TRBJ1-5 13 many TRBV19 TGTGCCAGTAGGGGCCCACAGGTTCAGCCCCAGCATTTT CASRGPQVQPQHF
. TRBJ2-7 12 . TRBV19 TGTGCCAGTAGTATTCCCAGGGCCGAGCAGTACTTC CASSIPRAEQYF
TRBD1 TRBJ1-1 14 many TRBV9 TGTGCCAGCAGCGCCGCAGGGGGCATGACTGAAGCTTTCTTT CASSAAGGMTEAFF
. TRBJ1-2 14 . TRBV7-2 TGTGCCAGCAGCTTGGCAGGCCCCATTTATGGCTACACCTTC CASSLAGPIYGYTF
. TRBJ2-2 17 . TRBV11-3 TGTGCCAGCAGCCGAACTAGCGAGGGGGGCTACACCGGGGAGCTGTTTTTT CASSRTSEGGYTGELFF
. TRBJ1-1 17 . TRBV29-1 TGCAGCGTTCCGTCCGGGGGTACGACAGCCTTGAACACTGAAGCTTTCTTT CSVPSGGTTALNTEAFF
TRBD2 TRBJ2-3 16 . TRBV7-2 TGTGCCAGCAGCTTAGTCGCGGGAGGGTCGGGGGATACGCAGTATTTT CASSLVAGGSGDTQYF
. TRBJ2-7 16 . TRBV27 TGTGCCAGCAGTTTAGGACCTGGACTCTCAAGCTACGAGCAGTACTTC CASSLGPGLSSYEQYF
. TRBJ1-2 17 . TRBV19 TGTGCCAGTAGTACCCCCGGGATTAGGGTTCCTTCCTATGGCTACACCTTC CASSTPGIRVPSYGYTF
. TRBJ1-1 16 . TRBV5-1 TGCGCCAGCAGCTTACTACCACAGGGCACGAACACTGAAGCTTTCTTT CASSLLPQGTNTEAFF
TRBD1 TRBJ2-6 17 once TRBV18 TGTGCCAGCGCCCGGGACAGGGGCCTCTCTGGGGCCAACGTCCTGACTTTC CASARDRGLSGANVLTF
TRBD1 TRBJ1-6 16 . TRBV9 TGTGCCAGCAGCGTAGGACAGGGAGGATATAATTCACCCCTCCACTTT CASSVGQGGYNSPLHF
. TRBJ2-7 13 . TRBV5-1 TGCGCCAGCAGCCCCCTAACAGGCTACGAGCAGTACTTC CASSPLTGYEQYF
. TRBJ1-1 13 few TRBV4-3 TGCGCCAGCAGCCCGGGACAGAACACTGAAGCTTTCTTT CASSPGQNTEAFF
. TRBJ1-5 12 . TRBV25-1 TGTGCCAGCAGCTATAGCAATCAGCCCCAGCATTTT CASSYSNQPQHF
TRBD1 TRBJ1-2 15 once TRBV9 TGTGCCAGCAGCGTAGAGGGGACAGGGGGCCATGGCTACACCTTC CASSVEGTGGHGYTF
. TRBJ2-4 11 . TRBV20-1 TGCAGTGCTCTAGACAGGTACATTCAGTACTTC CSALDRYIQYF
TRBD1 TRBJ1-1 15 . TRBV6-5 TGTGCCAGCAGTTCCGGGACAGGGGCGAGGACTGAAGCTTTCTTT CASSSGTGARTEAFF
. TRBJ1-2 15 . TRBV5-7 TGTGCCAGCAGCTCCGTTCGGCGGCCCAACTATGGCTACACCTTC CASSSVRRPNYGYTF
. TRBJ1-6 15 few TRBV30 TGTGCCTGGAGTGTATTAGAACAGAGGGTTTCACCCCTCCACTTT CAWSVLEQRVSPLHF
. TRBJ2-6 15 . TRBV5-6 TGTGCCAGCACAATCCCGAGCTCTGGGGCCAACGTCCTGACTTTC CASTIPSSGANVLTF
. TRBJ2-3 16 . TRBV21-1 TGTGCCAGCAGCAAAGGGAAGCGGGAGTCCCCAGATACGCAGTATTTT CASSKGKRESPDTQYF
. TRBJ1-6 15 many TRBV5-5 TGTGCCAGCAGCTTGTCAGGCCACCAGAATTCACCCCTCCACTTT CASSLSGHQNSPLHF
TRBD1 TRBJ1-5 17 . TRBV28 TGTGCCAGCAGTATCGGACAGGGGGCGGTTCGAAATCAGCCCCAGCATTTT CASSIGQGAVRNQPQHF
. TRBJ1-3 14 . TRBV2 TGTGCCAGCAGTCTGCAGAACTCTGGAAACACCATATATTTT CASSLQNSGNTIYF
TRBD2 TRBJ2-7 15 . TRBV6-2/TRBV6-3 TGTGCCAGCAGTTACCTGACTAGCCGATCGGACGAGCAGTACTTC CASSYLTSRSDEQYF